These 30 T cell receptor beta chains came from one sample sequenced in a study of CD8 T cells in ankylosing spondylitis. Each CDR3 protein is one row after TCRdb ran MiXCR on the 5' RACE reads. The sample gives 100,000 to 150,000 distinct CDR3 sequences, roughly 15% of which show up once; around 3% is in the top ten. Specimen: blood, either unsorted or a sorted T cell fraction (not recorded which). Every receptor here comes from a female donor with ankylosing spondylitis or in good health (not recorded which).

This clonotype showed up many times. CDR3 residues: CASSPRVSTDTQYF. The CDR3 DNA follows: TGCGCCAGTAGCCCTAGAGTTAGCACAGATACGCAGTATTTT. This chain joins TRBV5-1 and TRBJ2-3, with D unresolved. Germline-derived CDR1 and CDR2 are SGHRS and YFSETQ. Trimming cost V 8 bases and J 0 bases, with 13 bases left between them. The length of the CDR3 is 14 residues.

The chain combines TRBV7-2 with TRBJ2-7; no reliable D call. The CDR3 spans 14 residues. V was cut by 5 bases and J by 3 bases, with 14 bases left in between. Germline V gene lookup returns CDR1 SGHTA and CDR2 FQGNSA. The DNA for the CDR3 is TGTGCCAGCAGCCCTTCTTTGGTCGACTACGAGCAGTACTTC. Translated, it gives CASSPSLVDYEQYF. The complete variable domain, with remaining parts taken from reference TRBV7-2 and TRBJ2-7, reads GAGVSQSPSNKVTEKGKDVELRCDPISGHTALYWYRQSLGQGLEFLIYFQGNSAPDKSGLPSDRFSAERTGGSVSTLTIQRTQQEDSAVYLCASSPSLVDYEQYFGPGTRLTVT.

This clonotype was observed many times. CDR3 region: CASSLSSYEQYF. The CDR3 DNA sequence: TGTGCCAGCAGTTTAAGCTCCTACGAGCAGTACTTC. This sequence joins TRBV7-9 and TRBJ2-7; D uncertain. Germline V gene sequence: CDR1 SEHNR, CDR2 FQNEAQ (reference sequence). Trimming took off 6 bases at V and 0 bases at J, with 6 bases between the two ends. The CDR3 is made up of 12 amino acids.

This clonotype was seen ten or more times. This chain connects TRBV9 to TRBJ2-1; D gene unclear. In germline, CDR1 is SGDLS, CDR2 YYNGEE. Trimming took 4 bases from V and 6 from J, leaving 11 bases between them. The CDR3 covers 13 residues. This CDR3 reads CASSYGPSNEQFF. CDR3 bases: TGTGCCAGCAGCTACGGACCGAGCAATGAGCAGTTCTTC.

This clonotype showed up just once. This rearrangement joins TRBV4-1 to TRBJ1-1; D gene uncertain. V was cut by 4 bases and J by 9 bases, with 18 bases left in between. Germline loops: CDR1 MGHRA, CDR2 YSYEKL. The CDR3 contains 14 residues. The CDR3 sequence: CASSLYPFDPQAFF. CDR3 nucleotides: TGCGCCAGCAGCCTTTATCCTTTTGACCCCCAAGCTTTCTTT.

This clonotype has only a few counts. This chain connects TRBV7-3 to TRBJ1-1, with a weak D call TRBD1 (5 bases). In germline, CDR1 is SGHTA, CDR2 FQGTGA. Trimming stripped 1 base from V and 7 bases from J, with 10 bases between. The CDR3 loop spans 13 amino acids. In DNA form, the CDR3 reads TGTGCCAGCAGCTTAAATGGGGACGGTGAAGCTTTCTTT. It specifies CASSLNGDGEAFF.

The CDR3 sequence: CAWSAGLGSNEKLFF. DNA for the CDR3: TGTGCCTGGAGCGCCGGGTTGGGCTCTAATGAAAAACTGTTTTTT. The J gene is TRBJ1-4, the V gene TRBV30; D is undetermined. The CDR3 length is 15 residues. The germline V gene encodes CDR1 GTSNPN and CDR2 SVGIG (reference sequence). Trimming removed 3 bases from V and 3 bases from J, with 14 bases in between.

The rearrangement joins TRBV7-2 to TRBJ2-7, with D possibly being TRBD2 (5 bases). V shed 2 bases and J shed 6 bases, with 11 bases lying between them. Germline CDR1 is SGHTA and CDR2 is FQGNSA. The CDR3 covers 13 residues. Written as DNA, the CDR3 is TGTGCCAGCAGCTTAACTAGTGAGCGCGAGCAGTACTTC. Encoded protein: CASSLTSEREQYF.

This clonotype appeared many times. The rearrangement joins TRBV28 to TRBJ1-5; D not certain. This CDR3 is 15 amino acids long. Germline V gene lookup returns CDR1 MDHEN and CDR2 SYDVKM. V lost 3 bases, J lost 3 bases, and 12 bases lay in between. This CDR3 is CASSFSGLDNQPQHF. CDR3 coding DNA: TGTGCCAGCAGTTTTTCGGGCCTGGACAATCAGCCCCAGCATTTT.

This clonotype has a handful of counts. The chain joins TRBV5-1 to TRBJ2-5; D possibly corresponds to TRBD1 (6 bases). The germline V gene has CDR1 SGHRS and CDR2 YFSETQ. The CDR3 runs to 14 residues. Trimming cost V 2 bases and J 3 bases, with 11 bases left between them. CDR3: CASSLPDSKETQYF. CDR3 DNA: TGCGCCAGCAGCTTACCGGACAGTAAAGAGACCCAGTACTTC.

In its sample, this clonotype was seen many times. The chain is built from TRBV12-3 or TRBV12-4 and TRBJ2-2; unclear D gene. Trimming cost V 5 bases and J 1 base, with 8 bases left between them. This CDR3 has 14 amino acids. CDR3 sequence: CASSPRRNTGELFF. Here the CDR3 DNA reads TGTGCCAGCAGTCCTCGGCGGAACACCGGGGAGCTGTTTTTT.

The CDR3 coding sequence is TGTGCCAGCAGCGTACTGGGGGCGTCAGGAAACACCATATATTTT. This sequence encodes CASSVLGASGNTIYF. The chain couples TRBV9 to TRBJ1-3; D possibly corresponds to TRBD1 (6 bases). This CDR3 contains 15 residues. The V end lost 1 base, the J end lost 4 bases, and 12 bases lay between the germline ends. CDR1 SGDLS and CDR2 YYNGEE come from the germline V gene.

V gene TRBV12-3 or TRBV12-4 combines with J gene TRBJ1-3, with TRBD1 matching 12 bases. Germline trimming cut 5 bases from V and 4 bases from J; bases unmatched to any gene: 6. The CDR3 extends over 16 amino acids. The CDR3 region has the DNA TGTGCCAGCAGTCGATTGGGACAGGGGGCGGGAAACACCATATATTTT. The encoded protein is CASSRLGQGAGNTIYF.

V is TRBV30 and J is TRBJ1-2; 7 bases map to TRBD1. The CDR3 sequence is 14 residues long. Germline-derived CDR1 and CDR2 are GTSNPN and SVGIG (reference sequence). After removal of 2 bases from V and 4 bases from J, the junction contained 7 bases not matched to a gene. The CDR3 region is CAWSLTGTAYGYTF. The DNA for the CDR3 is TGTGCCTGGAGTCTCACCGGGACAGCCTATGGCTACACCTTC.

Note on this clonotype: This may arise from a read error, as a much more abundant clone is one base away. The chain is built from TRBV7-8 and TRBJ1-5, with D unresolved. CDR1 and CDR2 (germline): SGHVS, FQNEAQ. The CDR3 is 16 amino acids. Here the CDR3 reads CATSSWSQYSNQPQHF. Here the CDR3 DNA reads TGTGCCACCAGCTCATGGTCGCAGTATAGCAATCAGCCCCAGCATTTT.

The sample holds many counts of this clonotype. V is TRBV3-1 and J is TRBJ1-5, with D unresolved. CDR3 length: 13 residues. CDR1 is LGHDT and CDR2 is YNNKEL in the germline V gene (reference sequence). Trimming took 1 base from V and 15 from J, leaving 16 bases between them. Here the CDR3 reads CASSQGTGWGSHF. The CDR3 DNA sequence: TGTGCCAGCAGCCAAGGTACTGGTTGGGGTTCGCATTTT.

The CDR3 nucleotides read TGTGCCAGCAGCTTGCGAGGGTACCTAGCCAAAAACATTCAGTACTTC. Translated: CASSLRGYLAKNIQYF. The V call is TRBV5-6, the J call TRBJ2-4; D possibly corresponds to TRBD2 (5 bases). The V end lost 1 base, the J end lost 0 bases, and 11 bases lay between the germline ends. Germline CDR1 is SGHDT and CDR2 is YYEEEE. The CDR3 contains 16 residues.

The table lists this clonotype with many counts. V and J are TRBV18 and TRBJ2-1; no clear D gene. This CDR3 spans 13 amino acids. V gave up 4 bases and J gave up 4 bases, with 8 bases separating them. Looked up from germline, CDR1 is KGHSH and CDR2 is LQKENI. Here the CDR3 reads CASSLSQYNEQFF. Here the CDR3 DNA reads TGTGCCAGCTCACTTTCACAGTACAATGAGCAGTTCTTC.

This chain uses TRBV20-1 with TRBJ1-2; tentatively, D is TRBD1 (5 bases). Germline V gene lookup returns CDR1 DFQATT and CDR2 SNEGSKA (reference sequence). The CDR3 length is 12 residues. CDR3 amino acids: CTCTGGSYGYTF. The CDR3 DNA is TGCACGTGCACGGGGGGGAGCTATGGCTACACCTTC.

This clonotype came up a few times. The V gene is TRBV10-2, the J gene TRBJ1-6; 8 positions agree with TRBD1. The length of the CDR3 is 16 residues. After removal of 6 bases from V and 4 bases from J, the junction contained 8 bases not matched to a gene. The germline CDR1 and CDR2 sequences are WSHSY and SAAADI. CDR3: CASRLDGQGYNSPLHF. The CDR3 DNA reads TGCGCCAGCAGACTTGACGGACAGGGTTATAATTCACCCCTCCACTTT.

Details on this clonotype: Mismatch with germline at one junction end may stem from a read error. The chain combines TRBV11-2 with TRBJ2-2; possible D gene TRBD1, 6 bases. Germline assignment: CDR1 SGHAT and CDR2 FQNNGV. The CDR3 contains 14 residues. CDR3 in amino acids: CACSLGGNTGELFF. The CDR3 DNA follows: TGTGCCTGCAGCTTAGGGGGGAACACCGGGGAGCTGTTTTTT.

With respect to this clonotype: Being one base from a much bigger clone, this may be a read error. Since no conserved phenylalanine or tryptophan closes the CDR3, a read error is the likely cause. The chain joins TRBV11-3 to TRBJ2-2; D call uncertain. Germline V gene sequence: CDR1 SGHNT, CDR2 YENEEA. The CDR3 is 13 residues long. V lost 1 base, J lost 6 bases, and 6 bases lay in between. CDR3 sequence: CASSLASAGELFS. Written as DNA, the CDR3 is TGTGCCAGCAGCTTAGCATCTGCCGGGGAGCTGTTTTCT.

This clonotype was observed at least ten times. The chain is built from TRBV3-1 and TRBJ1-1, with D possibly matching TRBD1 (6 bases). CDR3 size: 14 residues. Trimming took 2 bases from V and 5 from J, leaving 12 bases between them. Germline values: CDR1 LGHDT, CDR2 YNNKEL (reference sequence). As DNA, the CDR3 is TGTGCCAGCAGCCAACAGGGGTTGGTTACTGAAGCTTTCTTT. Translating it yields CASSQQGLVTEAFF.

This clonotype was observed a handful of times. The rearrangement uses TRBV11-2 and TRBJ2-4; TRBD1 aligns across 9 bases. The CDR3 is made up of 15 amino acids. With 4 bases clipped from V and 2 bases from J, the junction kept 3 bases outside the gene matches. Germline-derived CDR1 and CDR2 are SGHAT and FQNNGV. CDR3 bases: TGTGCCAGCAGCTGGGACAGGGTAACCAAAAACATTCAGTACTTC. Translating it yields CASSWDRVTKNIQYF.

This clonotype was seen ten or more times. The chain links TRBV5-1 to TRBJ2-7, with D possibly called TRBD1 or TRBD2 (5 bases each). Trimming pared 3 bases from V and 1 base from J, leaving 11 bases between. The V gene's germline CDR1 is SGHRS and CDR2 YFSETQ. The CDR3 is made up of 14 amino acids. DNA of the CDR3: TGCGCCAGCAGCTCGGGGACCTATTCCTACGAGCAGTACTTC. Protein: CASSSGTYSYEQYF.

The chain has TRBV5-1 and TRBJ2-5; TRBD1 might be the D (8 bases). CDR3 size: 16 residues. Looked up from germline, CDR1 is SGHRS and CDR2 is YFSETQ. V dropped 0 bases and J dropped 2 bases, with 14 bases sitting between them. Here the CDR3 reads CASSLDNRGGQETQYF. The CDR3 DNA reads TGCGCCAGCAGCTTGGATAACAGGGGGGGTCAAGAGACCCAGTACTTC.

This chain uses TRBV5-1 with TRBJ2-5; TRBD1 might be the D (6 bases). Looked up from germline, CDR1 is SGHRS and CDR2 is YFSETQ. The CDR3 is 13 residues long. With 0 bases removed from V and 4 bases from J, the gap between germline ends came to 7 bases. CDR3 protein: CASSLDRVETQYF. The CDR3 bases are TGCGCCAGCAGCTTGGACAGGGTAGAGACCCAGTACTTC. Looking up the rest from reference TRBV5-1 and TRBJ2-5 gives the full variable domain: KAGVTQTPRYLIKTRGQQVTLSCSPISGHRSVSWYQQTPGQGLQFLFEYFSETQRNKGNFPGRFSGRQFSNSRSEMNVSTLELGDSALYLCASSLDRVETQYFGPGTRLLVL.

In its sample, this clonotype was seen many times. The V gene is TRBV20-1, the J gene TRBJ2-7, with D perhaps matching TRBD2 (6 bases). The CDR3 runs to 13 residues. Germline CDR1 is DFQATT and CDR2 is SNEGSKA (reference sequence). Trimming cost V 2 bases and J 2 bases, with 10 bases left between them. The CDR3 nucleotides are TGCAGTGCTAGATTTCCTAGCGCCTACGAGCAGTACTTC. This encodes CSARFPSAYEQYF.

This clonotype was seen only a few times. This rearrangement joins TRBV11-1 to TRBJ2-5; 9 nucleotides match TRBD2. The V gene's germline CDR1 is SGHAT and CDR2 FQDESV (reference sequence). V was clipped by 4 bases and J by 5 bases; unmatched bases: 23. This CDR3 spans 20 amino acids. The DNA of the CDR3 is TGTGCCAGCAGCTACCTGAAGGGGAAAGGACAAGCGGGAGGTGGGGAGACCCAGTACTTC. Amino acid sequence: CASSYLKGKGQAGGGETQYF.

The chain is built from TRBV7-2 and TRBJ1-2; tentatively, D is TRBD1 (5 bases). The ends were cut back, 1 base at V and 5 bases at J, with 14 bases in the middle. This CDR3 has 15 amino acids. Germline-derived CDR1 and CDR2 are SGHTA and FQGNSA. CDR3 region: CASSLGWGDGYGYTF. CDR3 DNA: TGTGCCAGCAGCTTAGGTTGGGGGGACGGTTATGGCTACACCTTC.